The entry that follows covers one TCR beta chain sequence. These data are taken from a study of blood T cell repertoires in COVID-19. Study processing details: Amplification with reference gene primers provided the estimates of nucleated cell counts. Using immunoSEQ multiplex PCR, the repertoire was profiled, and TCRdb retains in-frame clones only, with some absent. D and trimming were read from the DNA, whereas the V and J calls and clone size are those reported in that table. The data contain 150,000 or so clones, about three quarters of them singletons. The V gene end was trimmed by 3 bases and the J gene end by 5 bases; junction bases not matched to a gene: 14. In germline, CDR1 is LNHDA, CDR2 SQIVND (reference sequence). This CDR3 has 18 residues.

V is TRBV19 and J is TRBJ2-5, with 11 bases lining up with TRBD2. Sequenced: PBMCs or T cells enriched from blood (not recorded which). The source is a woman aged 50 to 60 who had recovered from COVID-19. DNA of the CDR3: TGTGCCAGTAGTATCCCCTCTTCCTTAGCGGGAGGGCGGGAGACCCAGTACTTC. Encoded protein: CASSIPSSLAGGRETQYF.